This section outlines one TCR beta chain sequence together with its context. Relative to the germline gene, one junction end is altered; a read error may explain this. Looked up from germline, CDR1 is SGHTA and CDR2 is FQGNSA. The CDR3 sequence is 13 residues long. Assay: immunoSEQ multiplex PCR; the TCRdb copy retains only in-frame clones and omits some. The sample includes more than 70,000 clones, about nine tenths seen only once; the top ten take 1.5% to 2%. The data were obtained in a study of T cell changes during pregnancy in multiple sclerosis. The V call is TRBV7-2, the J call TRBJ2-5; TRBD2 might be the D (5 bases). Sequences were derived from peripheral blood, sampled after pregnancy. The TCR sequence derives from a female donor in good health, enrolled as a control in a pregnancy study. The DNA for the CDR3 is TGTGCCAGCAGTTCTACAGTGGAGGAGATCCAGTACTTC. Its protein product is CASSSTVEEIQYF.